The T cell receptor beta chain described here comes from a study of shared clonotypes between healthy human individuals. Trimming removed 1 base at V and 8 bases at J, with 17 bases between. From germline, CDR1 is MNHNS and CDR2 SASEGT. This CDR3 region has 15 residues. Here immunoSEQ multiplex PCR was the method, and the copy in TCRdb shows in-frame clones only, minus some. The sample has about 480,000 clones; about 80% are singletons. The clonotype comes from a woman aged 40 to 50 in good health. Some clones in this sample may be carry-over from other donors' samples. The chain couples TRBV6-1 to TRBJ1-2; D not certain. The sequenced sample consisted of PBMCs. The CDR3 nucleotides are TGTGCCAGCAGTGAAGTCCGGCCGGATCTCGAAGGCTACACCTTC. This sequence encodes CASSEVRPDLEGYTF.